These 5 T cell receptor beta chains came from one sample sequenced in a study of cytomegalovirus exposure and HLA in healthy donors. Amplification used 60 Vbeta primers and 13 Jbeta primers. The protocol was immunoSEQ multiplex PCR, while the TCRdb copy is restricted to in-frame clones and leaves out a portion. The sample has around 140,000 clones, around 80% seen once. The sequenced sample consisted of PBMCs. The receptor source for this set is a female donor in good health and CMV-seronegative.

The CDR3 DNA is TGTGCCATCAGTGTGTCAAACCGGACAGCCTATAGCTACGAGCAGTACTTC. Encoded protein: CAISVSNRTAYSYEQYF. This chain uses TRBV10-3 with TRBJ2-7, with a tentative D call TRBD1 (6 bases). Germline V lookup: CDR1 ENHRY, CDR2 SYGVKD. This CDR3 has 17 residues. V dropped 4 bases and J dropped 3 bases, with 22 bases sitting between them.

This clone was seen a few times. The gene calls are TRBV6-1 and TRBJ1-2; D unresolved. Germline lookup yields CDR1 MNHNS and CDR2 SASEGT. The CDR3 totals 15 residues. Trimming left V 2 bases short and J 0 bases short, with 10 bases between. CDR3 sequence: CASSEYSTANYGYTF. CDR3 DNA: TGTGCCAGCAGTGAATACAGTACAGCTAACTATGGCTACACCTTC.

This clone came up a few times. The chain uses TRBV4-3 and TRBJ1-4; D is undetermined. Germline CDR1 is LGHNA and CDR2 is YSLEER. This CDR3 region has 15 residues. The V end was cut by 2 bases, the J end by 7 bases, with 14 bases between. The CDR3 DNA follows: TGCGCCAGCAGCCAATTCACCGGGCGGGGTGAAAAACTGTTTTTT. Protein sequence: CASSQFTGRGEKLFF.

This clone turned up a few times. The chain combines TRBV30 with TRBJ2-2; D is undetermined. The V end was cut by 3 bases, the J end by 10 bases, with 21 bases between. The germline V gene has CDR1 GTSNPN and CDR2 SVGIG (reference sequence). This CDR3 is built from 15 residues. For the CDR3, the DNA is TGTGCCTGGAGAGCCGCCTACTACCCGCCAGAGGAGCTGTTTTTT. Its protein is CAWRAAYYPPEELFF.

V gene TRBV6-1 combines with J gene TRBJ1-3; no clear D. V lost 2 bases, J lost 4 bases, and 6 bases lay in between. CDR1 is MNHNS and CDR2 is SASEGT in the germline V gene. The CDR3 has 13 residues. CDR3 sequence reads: CASSERWGNTIYF. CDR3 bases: TGTGCCAGCAGTGAACGGTGGGGAAACACCATATATTTT.